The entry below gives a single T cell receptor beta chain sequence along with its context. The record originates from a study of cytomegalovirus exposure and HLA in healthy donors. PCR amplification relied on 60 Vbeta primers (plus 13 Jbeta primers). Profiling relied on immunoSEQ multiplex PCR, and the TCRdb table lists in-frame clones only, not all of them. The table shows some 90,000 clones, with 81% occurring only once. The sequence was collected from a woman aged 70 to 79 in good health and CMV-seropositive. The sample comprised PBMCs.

CDR3 DNA sequence: TGTGCCAGCAGCTTGCCGCTAGCGGGACAAGAGACCCAGTACTTC. This translates into CASSLPLAGQETQYF. The chain combines TRBV5-4 with TRBJ2-5; TRBD2 agrees at 9 bases. Germline V CDR1 and CDR2: SGHNT, YYREEE (reference sequence). The CDR3 is made up of 15 amino acids. The V segment lost 1 base and the J segment 2 bases; nucleotides outside the gene matches: 3.